Listed below are T cell receptor beta chains from one sample, sequenced in a study of cytomegalovirus exposure and HLA in healthy donors. Sequencing was performed with immunoSEQ multiplex PCR; in TCRdb, only in-frame clones are kept and a portion is missing. Of approximately 110,000 clones in the sample, 65% to 80% were seen once. The sequencing sample was made of PBMCs. These receptors were taken from a female donor in good health and CMV-seropositive. Each CDR3 is given with its conserved first and last residue.

j_call cdr3_length v_call cdr3_aa
TRBJ2-2 14 TRBV6-1 CASKWDRGTGELFF
TRBJ2-5 15 TRBV5-1 CASSGGQTPRETQYF
TRBJ1-1 12 TRBV6-6 CASRNLNTEAFF
TRBJ1-1 14 TRBV11-1 CASSLRQANTEAFF
TRBJ2-3 15 TRBV6-1 CASSELAGAPDTQYF
TRBJ1-5 14 TRBV30 CAWSVQNSNQPQHF
TRBJ1-3 15 TRBV27 CASRTTGSSGNTIYF
TRBJ2-3 24 TRBV7-5 CVRSRMTATEEQGMARDPTDTQYF
TRBJ2-7 12 TRBV5-4 CASSLNNYEQYF
TRBJ1-4 13 TRBV2 CASSGDHNEKLFF
TRBJ1-2 12 TRBV19 CASSDAGYGYTF
TRBJ2-3 14 TRBV7-3 CASSLAGGKDTQYF
TRBJ1-5 19 TRBV28 CASTTRLDRVLRLSQPQHF
TRBJ1-2 15 TRBV27 CASSIIGSGGYGYTF
TRBJ1-3 16 TRBV7-9 CASSLARTGGRNTIYF
TRBJ2-3 15 TRBV6-1 CASSEGTGGADTQYF
TRBJ1-2 15 TRBV25-1 CASSEDGKPPYGYTF
TRBJ1-1 15 TRBV30 CAWSVRGIPRPEAFF
TRBJ1-1 13 TRBV27 CASSFFRDTEAFF
TRBJ2-7 14 TRBV6-6 CASSSALAAYEQYF
TRBJ1-2 12 TRBV9 CASSGTADGYTF
TRBJ2-4 15 TRBV27 CASTGRGETKNIQYF
TRBJ1-5 13 TRBV2 CASTYSSNQPQHF
TRBJ1-2 14 TRBV6-5 CASSETGLASGYTF
TRBJ1-2 16 TRBV5-4 CASSPFPGTVLHGYTF
TRBJ1-2 15 TRBV9 CASGLETGGGYGYTF
TRBJ2-3 16 TRBV10-2 CASSDMGAASTDTQYF
TRBJ1-5 16 TRBV2 CASRERQGLSNQPQHF
TRBJ2-7 15 TRBV9 CASSPRRGASYEQYF
TRBJ2-1 16 TRBV7-2 CASRLAGSSSYNEQFF
TRBJ1-1 11 TRBV30 CAWSPAGGRLF
TRBJ2-7 16 TRBV9 CASSVATAESKYEQYF
TRBJ1-2 14 TRBV13 CASSLGRGPYGYTF
TRBJ2-1 13 TRBV6-1 CASNLDRQGTQFF
TRBJ2-3 15 TRBV5-1 CASSPGQGRRDTQYF
TRBJ1-3 11 TRBV2 CASSRGNTIYF
TRBJ1-1 14 TRBV11-2 CASSSTGGRTEAFF
TRBJ2-5 15 TRBV5-1 CASSLGSSLVETQYF
TRBJ1-6 16 TRBV7-9 CASSSWLGRVMSPLHF
TRBJ1-2 12 TRBV9 CASSETGGGYTF
TRBJ2-2 14 TRBV30 CAWRARSLGGELFF
TRBJ2-7 15 TRBV6-1 CASTSPGQALYEQYF
TRBJ2-7 17 TRBV30 CAWSVTPLAGGSYEQYF
TRBJ1-5 15 TRBV19 CASSIDLDSNLPQHF
TRBJ1-3 16 TRBV11-2 CASSLMAGLGGDTIYF
TRBJ2-2 19 TRBV4-2 CASSPNGLAGGLDTGELFF
TRBJ2-7 12 TRBV5-8 CASSLAHYEQYF